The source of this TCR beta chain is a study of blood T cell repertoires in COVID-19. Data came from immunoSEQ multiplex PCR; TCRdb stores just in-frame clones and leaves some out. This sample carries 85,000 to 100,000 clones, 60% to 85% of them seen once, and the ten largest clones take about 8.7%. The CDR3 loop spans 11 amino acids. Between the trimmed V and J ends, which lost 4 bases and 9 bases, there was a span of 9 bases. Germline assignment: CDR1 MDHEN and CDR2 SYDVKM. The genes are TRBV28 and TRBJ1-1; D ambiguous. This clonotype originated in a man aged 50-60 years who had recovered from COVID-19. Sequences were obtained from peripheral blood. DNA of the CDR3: TGTGCCAGCAGTTCAAACAGAAAAGCTTTCTTT. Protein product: CASSSNRKAFF. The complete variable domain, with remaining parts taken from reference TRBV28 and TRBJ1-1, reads DVKVTQSSRYLVKRTGEKVFLECVQDMDHENMFWYRQDPGLGLRLIYFSYDVKMKEKGDIPEGYSVSREKKERFSLILESASTNQTSMYLCASSSNRKAFFGQGTRLTVV.